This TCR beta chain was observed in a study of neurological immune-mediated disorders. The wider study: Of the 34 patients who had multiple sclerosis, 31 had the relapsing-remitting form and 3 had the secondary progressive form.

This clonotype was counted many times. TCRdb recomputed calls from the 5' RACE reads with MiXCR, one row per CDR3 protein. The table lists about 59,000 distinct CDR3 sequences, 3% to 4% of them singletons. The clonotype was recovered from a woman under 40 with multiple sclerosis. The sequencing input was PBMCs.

CDR3 protein: CASSQLSGRAKNEQFF. DNA for the CDR3: TGTGCCAGCAGCCAACTTAGCGGGAGGGCCAAGAATGAGCAGTTCTTC. J is TRBJ2-1 and V is TRBV6-5; 11 positions agree with TRBD2. The V gene end was trimmed by 6 bases and the J gene end by 7 bases; junction bases not matched to a gene: 11. This CDR3 is 16 amino acids long. Germline V gives CDR1 MNHEY, CDR2 SVGAGI.